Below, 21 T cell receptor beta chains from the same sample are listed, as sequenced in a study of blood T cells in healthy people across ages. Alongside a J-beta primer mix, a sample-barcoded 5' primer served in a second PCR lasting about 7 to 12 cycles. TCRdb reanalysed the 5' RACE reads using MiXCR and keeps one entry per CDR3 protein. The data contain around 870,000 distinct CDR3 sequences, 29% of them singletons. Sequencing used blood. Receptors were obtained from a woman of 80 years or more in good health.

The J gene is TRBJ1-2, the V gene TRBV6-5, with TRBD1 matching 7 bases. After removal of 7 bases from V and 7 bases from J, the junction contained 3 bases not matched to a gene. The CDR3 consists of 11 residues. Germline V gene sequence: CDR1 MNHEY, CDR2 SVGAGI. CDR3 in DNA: TGTGCCAGCACCAAGGGGGCTGGCTACACCTTC. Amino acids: CASTKGAGYTF.

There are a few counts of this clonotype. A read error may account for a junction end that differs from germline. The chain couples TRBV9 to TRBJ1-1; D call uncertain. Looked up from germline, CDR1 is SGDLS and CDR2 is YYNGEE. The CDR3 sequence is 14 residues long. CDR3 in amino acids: CAISVRVSATEAFF. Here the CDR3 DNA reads TGTGCCATCAGCGTAAGGGTCTCAGCCACTGAAGCTTTCTTT.

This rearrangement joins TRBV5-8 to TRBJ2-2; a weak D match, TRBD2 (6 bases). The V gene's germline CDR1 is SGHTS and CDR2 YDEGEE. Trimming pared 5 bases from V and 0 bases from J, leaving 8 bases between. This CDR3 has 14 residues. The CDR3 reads CASRRGPNTGELFF. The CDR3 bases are TGTGCCAGCAGGCGGGGCCCGAACACCGGGGAGCTGTTTTTT.

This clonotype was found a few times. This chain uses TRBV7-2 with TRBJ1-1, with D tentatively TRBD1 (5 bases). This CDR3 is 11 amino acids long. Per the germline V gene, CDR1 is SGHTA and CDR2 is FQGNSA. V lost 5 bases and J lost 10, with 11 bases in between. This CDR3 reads CASSGAWAAFF. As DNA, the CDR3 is TGTGCCAGCAGCGGGGCCTGGGCAGCTTTCTTT. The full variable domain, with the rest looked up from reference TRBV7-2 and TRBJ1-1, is GAGVSQSPSNKVTEKGKDVELRCDPISGHTALYWYRQSLGQGLEFLIYFQGNSAPDKSGLPSDRFSAERTGGSVSTLTIQRTQQEDSAVYLCASSGAWAAFFGQGTRLTVV.

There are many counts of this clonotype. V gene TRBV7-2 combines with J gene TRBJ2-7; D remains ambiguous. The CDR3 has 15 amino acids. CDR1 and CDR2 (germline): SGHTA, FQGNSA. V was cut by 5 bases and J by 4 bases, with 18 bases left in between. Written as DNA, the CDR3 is TGTGCCAGCAGCCCGACTCCGGGCTTTCTTTACGAGCAGTACTTC. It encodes CASSPTPGFLYEQYF.

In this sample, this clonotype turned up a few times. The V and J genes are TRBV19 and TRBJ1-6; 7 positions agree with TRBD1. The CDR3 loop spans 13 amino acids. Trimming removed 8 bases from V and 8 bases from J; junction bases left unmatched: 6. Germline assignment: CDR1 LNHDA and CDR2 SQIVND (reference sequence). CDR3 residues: CASSTGLDSPLHF. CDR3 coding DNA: TGTGCCAGTTCGACAGGGCTGGATTCACCCCTCCACTTT. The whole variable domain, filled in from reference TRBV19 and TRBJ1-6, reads DGGITQSPKYLFRKEGQNVTLSCEQNLNHDAMYWYRQDPGQGLRLIYYSQIVNDFQKGDIAEGYSVSREKKESFPLTVTSAQKNPTAFYLCASSTGLDSPLHFGNGTRLTVT.

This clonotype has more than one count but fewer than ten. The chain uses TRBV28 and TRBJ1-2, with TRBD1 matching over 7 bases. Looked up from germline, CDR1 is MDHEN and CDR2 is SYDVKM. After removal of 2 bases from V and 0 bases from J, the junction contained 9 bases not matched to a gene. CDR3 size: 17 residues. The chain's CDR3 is CASSLRSTGAANYGYTF. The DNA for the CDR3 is TGTGCCAGCAGTTTAAGGTCCACAGGGGCGGCTAACTATGGCTACACCTTC.

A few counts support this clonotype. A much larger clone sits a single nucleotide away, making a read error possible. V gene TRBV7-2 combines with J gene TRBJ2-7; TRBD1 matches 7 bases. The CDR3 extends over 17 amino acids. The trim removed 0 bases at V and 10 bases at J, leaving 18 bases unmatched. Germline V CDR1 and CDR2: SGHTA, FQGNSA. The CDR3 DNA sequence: TGTGCCAGCAGCTTAGCTGGGCGAGGGGGCCCCCAAGAGGCCCAGTACTTC. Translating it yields CASSLAGRGGPQEAQYF.

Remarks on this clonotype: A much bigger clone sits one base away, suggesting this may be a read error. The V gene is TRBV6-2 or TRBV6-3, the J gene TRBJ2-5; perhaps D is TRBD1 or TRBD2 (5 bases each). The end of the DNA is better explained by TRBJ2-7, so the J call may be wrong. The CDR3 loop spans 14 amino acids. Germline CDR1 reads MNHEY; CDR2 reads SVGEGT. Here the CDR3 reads CASRYSTGLYEQYF. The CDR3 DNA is TGTGCCAGCAGGTACTCTACGGGGCTCTACGAGCAGTACTTC.

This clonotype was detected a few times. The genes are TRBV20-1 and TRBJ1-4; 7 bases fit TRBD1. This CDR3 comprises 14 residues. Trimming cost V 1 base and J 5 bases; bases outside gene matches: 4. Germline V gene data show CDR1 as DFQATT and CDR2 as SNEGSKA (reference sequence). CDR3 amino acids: CSARVAGGNEKLFF. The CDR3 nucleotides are TGCAGTGCTAGAGTCGCAGGGGGAAATGAAAAACTGTTTTTT.

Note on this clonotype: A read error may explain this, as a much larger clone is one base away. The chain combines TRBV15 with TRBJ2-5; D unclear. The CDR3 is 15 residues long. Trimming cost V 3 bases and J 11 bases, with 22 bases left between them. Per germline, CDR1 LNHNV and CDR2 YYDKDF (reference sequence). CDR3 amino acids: CATSSSVGKNNEQYF. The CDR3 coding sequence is TGTGCCACCAGCAGCTCGGTAGGAAAAAACAATGAGCAGTACTTC.

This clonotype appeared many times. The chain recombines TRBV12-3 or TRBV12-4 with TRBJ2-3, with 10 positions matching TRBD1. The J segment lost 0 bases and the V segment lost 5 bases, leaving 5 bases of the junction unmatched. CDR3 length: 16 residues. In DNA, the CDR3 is TGTGCCAGCAGTCCACGACAGGGGGCCAGCACAGATACGCAGTATTTT. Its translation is CASSPRQGASTDTQYF.

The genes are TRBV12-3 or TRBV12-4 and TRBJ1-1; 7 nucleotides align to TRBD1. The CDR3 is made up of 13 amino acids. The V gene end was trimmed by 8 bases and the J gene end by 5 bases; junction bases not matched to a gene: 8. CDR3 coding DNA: TGTGCCAGCTTGAGGGGGCTGGTAACTGAAGCTTTCTTT. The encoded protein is CASLRGLVTEAFF.

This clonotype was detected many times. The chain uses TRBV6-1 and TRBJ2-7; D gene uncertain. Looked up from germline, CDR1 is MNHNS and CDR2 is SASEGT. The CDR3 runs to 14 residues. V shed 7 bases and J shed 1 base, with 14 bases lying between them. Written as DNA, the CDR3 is TGTGCCAGCACTTCCGGGCACGCATCCTACGAGCAGTACTTC. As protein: CASTSGHASYEQYF.

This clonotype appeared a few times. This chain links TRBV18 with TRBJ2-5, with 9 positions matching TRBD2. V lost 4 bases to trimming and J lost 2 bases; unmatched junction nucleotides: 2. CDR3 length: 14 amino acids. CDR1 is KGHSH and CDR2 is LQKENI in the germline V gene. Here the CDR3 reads CASSHSGGQETQYF. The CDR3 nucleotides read TGTGCCAGCTCACACAGCGGGGGGCAAGAGACCCAGTACTTC.

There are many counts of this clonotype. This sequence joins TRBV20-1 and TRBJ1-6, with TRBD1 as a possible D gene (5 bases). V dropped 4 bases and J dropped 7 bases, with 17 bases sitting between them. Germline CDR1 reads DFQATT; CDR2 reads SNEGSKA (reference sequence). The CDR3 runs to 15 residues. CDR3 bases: TGCAGTGCTAAACGCCGGGACCTTCAAAATTCACCCCTCCACTTT. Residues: CSAKRRDLQNSPLHF.

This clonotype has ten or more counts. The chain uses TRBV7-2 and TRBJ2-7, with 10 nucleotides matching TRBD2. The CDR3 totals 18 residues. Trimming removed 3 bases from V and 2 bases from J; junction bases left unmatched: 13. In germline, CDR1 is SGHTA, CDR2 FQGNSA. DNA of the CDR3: TGTGCCAGCAGCTTTTTACCAGCGGGGGGGCTTTTGACCTACGAGCAGTACTTC. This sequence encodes CASSFLPAGGLLTYEQYF.

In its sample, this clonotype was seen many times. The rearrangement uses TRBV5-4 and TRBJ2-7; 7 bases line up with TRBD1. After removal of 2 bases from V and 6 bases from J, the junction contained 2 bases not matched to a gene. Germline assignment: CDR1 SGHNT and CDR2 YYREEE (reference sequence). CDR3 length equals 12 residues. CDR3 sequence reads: CASSFGQVEQYF. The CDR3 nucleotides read TGTGCCAGCAGCTTCGGACAGGTCGAGCAGTACTTC.

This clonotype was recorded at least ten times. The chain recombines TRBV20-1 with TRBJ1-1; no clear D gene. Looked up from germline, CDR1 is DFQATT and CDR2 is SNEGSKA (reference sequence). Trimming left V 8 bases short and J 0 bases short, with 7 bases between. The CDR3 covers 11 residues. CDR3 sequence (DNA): TGCAGTTCGACCATGAACACTGAAGCTTTCTTT. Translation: CSSTMNTEAFF.

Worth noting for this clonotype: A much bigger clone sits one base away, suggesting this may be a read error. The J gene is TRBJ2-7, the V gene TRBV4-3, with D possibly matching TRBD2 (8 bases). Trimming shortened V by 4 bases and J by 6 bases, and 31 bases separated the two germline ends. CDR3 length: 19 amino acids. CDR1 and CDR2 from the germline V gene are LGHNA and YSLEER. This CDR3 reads CASSRDRGLAGPPGGEQYF. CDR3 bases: TGCGCCAGCAGCCGAGATCGGGGGCTAGCGGGTCCCCCAGGGGGCGAGCAGTACTTC.

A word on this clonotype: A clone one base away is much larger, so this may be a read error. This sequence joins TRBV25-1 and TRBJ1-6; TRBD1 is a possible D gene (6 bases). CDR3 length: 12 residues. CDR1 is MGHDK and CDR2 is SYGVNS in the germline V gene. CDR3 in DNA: TGTGCCAGTGAAACAGGGAATTCACCCCCCCACTTT. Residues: CASETGNSPPHF.